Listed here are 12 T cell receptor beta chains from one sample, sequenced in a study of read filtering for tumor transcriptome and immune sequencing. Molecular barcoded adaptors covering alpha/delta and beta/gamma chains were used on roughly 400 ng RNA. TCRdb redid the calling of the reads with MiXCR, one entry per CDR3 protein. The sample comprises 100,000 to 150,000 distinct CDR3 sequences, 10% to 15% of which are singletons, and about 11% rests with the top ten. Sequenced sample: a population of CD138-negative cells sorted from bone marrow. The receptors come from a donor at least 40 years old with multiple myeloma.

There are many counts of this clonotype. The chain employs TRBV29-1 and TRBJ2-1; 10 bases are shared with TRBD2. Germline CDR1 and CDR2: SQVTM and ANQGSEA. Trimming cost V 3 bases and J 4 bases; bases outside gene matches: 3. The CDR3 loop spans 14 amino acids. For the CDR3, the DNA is TGCAGCGTTGAGAGCGGGAGGGGTTACAATGAGCAGTTCTTC. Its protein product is CSVESGRGYNEQFF.

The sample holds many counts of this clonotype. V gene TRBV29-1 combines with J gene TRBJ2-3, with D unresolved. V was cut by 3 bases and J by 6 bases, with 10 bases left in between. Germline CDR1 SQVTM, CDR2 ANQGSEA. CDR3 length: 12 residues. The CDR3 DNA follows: TGCAGCGTTGAGAGTCCGCGGGATACGCAGTATTTT. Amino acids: CSVESPRDTQYF.

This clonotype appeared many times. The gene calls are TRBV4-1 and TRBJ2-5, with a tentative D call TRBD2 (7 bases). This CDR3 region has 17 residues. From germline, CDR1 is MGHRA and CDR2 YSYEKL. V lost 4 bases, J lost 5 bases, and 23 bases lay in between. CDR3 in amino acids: CASSRGGRARGKETQYF. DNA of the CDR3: TGCGCCAGCAGCCGGGGGGGCCGAGCCAGGGGAAAGGAGACCCAGTACTTC.

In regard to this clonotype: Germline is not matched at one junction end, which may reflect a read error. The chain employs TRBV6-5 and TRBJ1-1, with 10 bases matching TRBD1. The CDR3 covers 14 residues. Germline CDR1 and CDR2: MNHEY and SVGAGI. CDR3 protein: CASSTGQGVAEASF. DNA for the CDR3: TGTGCCAGCAGTACCGGACAGGGGGTGGCTGAAGCTTCCTTT.

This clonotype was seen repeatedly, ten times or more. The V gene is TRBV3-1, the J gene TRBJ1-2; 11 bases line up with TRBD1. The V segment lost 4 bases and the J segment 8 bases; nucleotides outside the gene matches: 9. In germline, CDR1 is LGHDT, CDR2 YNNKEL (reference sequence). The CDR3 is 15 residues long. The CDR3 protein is CASSPRLGQGGGYTF. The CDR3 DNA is TGTGCCAGCAGCCCCCGCCTGGGACAGGGGGGCGGCTACACCTTC. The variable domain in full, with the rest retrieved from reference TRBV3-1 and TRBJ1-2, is DTAVSQTPKYLVTQMGNDKSIKCEQNLGHDTMYWYKQDSKKFLKIMFSYNNKELIINETVPNRFSPKSPDKAHLNLHINSLELGDSAVYFCASSPRLGQGGGYTFGSGTRLTVV.

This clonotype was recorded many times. The CDR3 is CSAGLLNEQFF. CDR3 nucleotides: TGCAGTGCTGGGCTGCTGAATGAGCAGTTCTTC. The J gene is TRBJ2-1, the V gene TRBV20-1; D unclear. V lost 5 bases and J lost 7, with 9 bases in between. The V gene's germline CDR1 is DFQATT and CDR2 SNEGSKA (reference sequence). The CDR3 sequence is 11 residues long.

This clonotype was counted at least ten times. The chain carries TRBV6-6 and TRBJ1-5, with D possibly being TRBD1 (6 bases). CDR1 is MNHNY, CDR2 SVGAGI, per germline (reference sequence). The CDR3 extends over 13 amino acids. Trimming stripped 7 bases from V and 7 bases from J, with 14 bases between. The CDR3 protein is CASINRGGQPQHF. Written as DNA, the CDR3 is TGTGCCAGCATCAATCGGGGGGGCCAGCCCCAGCATTTT.

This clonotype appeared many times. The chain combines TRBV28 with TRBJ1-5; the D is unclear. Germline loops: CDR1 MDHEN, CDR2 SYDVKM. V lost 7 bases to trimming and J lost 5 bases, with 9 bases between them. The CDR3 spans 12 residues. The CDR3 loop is CASIAGDQPQHF. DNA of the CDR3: TGTGCCAGCATTGCTGGGGATCAGCCCCAGCATTTT.

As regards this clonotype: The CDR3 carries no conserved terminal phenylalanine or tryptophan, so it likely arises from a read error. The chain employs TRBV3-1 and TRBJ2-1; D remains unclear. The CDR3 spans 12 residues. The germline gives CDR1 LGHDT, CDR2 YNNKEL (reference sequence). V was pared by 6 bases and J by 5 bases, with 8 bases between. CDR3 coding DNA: TGTGCCAGCAGTCTACCCGACAATGAGCAGTTCCTC. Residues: CASSLPDNEQFL.

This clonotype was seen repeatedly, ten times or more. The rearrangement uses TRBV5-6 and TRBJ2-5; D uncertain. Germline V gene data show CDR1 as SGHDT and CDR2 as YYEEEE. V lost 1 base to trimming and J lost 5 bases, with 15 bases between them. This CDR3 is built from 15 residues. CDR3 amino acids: CASSLQATQVETQYF. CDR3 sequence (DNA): TGTGCCAGCAGCTTGCAGGCAACGCAAGTGGAGACCCAGTACTTC.

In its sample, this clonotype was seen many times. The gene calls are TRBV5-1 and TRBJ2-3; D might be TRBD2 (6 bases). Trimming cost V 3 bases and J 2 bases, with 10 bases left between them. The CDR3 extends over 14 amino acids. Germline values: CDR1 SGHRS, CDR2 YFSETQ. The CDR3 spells CASSSGLTTDTQYF. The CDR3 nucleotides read TGCGCCAGCAGCTCGGGACTGACCACAGATACGCAGTATTTT. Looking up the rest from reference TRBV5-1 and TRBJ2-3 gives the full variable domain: KAGVTQTPRYLIKTRGQQVTLSCSPISGHRSVSWYQQTPGQGLQFLFEYFSETQRNKGNFPGRFSGRQFSNSRSEMNVSTLELGDSALYLCASSSGLTTDTQYFGPGTRLTVL.

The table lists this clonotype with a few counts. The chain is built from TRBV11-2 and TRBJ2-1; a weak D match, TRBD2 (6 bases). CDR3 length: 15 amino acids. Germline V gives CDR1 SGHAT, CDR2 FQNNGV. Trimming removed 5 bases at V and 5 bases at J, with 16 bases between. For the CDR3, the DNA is TGTGCCAGCAGCAAAGACGGGGGAGTTGACAATGAGCAGTTCTTC. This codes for CASSKDGGVDNEQFF.